Shown below are 27 T cell receptor beta chains from a single sample sequenced in a study of cytomegalovirus exposure and HLA in healthy donors. Only in-frame clones appear in the TCRdb table, and some are missing; sequencing was by immunoSEQ multiplex PCR. The table records 90,000 to 100,000 clones, 87% of them present only once. Sequencing was done on a sample of PBMCs. The receptors stem from a woman in her thirties in good health and CMV-seronegative.

The chain recombines TRBV5-1 with TRBJ2-5; 9 bases are shared with TRBD2. Germline CDR1 reads SGHRS; CDR2 reads YFSETQ. V shed 3 bases, J shed 1 base, and the junction held 7 bases outside the gene matches. The CDR3 is made up of 16 amino acids. The CDR3 nucleotides are TGCGCCAGCAGCTCTCACCCGACTAGCGGCCAAGAGACCCAGTACTTC. Its translation: CASSSHPTSGQETQYF.

The chain uses TRBV5-6 and TRBJ2-6, with D uncertain. V lost 0 bases and J 2 bases, leaving 9 bases between the germline ends. The CDR3 extends over 16 amino acids. Germline V gene sequence: CDR1 SGHDT, CDR2 YYEEEE. The CDR3 nucleotides are TGTGCCAGCAGCTTGGCCGGGTGGGCTGGGGCCAACGTCCTGACTTTC. It specifies CASSLAGWAGANVLTF.

The CDR3 DNA reads as TGTGCCAGCAGCCCGCGGGGCGCCCTTAATGAAAAACTGTTTTTT. Encoded protein: CASSPRGALNEKLFF. V usage is TRBV9 and J usage is TRBJ1-4; TRBD1 might be the D (5 bases). Trimming left V 4 bases short and J 4 bases short, with 14 bases between. The CDR3 runs 15 residues. Germline lookup yields CDR1 SGDLS and CDR2 YYNGEE.

This chain uses TRBV18 with TRBJ2-7; D may be TRBD1 (6 bases). Trimming removed 4 bases from V and 2 bases from J, with 12 bases in between. Looked up from germline, CDR1 is KGHSH and CDR2 is LQKENI. CDR3 size: 14 residues. CDR3 sequence (DNA): TGTGCCAGCTCACGCTCAGGGACAACCTACGAGCAGTACTTC. This gives the protein CASSRSGTTYEQYF.

The V gene is TRBV19, the J gene TRBJ1-4; 9 positions agree with TRBD1. Germline CDR1 is LNHDA and CDR2 is SQIVND (reference sequence). The CDR3 spans 14 residues. Losses at the gene ends were 5 bases for V and 8 bases for J; bases not matched to a gene: 6. The CDR3 DNA is TGTGCCAGTAGTGTTTACAGGGGGCTGGAAAAACTGTTTTTT. Translated: CASSVYRGLEKLFF.

The V call is TRBV19, the J call TRBJ1-2; 7 bases align to TRBD1. The CDR3 spans 13 residues. Trimming took 8 bases from V and 7 from J; bases not matched to a gene: 10. CDR1 LNHDA and CDR2 SQIVND come from the germline V gene (reference sequence). CDR3 DNA: TGTGCCAGTCTAAACCGGGACAGACGTGGCTACACCTTC. Translated, it gives CASLNRDRRGYTF.

The chain combines TRBV29-1 with TRBJ2-3; a possible D gene is TRBD2 (6 bases). Germline-derived CDR1 and CDR2 are SQVTM and ANQGSEA. This CDR3 region has 13 residues. The V end was cut by 4 bases, the J end by 4 bases, with 12 bases between. Here the CDR3 DNA reads TGCAGCGTTGCGGCGGGGAGCGCAGATACGCAGTATTTT. The encoded protein is CSVAAGSADTQYF.

The rearrangement links TRBV4-1 to TRBJ2-1; no firm D call. Trimming left V 1 base short and J 7 bases short, with 5 bases between. Per germline, CDR1 MGHRA and CDR2 YSYEKL. The CDR3 sequence is 12 residues long. CDR3 nucleotides: TGCGCCAGCAGCCAAGTCGGGAATGAGCAGTTCTTC. Translating it yields CASSQVGNEQFF.

The chain joins TRBV5-1 to TRBJ1-3, with D perhaps matching TRBD1 (6 bases). In germline, CDR1 is SGHRS, CDR2 YFSETQ. Deletions cut 0 bases from V and 0 bases from J, with 10 bases between. CDR3 size: 16 residues. CDR3 in DNA: TGCGCCAGCAGCTTGGAAGCAGGGGCCTCTGGAAACACCATATATTTT. Its translation is CASSLEAGASGNTIYF.

A few counts support this clone. The V gene is TRBV7-8, the J gene TRBJ1-6; D perhaps matches TRBD1 (5 bases). V was clipped by 5 bases and J by 12 bases, with 14 bases between them. The CDR3 is 13 amino acids. The germline V gene encodes CDR1 SGHVS and CDR2 FQNEAQ. CDR3 residues: CASSPNPDIPLHF. CDR3 sequence (DNA): TGTGCCAGCAGCCCCAATCCGGACATACCCCTCCACTTT. Variable domain in full (rest from reference TRBV7-8 and TRBJ1-6): GAGVSQSPRYKVAKRGQDVALRCDPISGHVSLFWYQQALGQGPEFLTYFQNEAQLDKSGLPSDRFFAERPEGSVSTLKIQRTQQEDSAVYLCASSPNPDIPLHFGNGTRLTVT.

The chain combines TRBV28 with TRBJ2-4; 7 bases are a match to TRBD2. This CDR3 is 16 amino acids long. Germline V CDR1 and CDR2: MDHEN, SYDVKM. The V and J ends lost 2 bases and 7 bases, in that order; junction bases with no gene match: 11. Here the CDR3 DNA reads TGTGCCAGCAGTTTACAGGGAGGGACGCGGGAGAACATTCAGTACTTC. Its protein is CASSLQGGTRENIQYF.

The V and J genes are TRBV27 and TRBJ2-5, with D tentatively TRBD1 (5 bases). The ends were cut back, 5 bases at V and 7 bases at J, with 11 bases in the middle. The germline V gene encodes CDR1 MNHEY and CDR2 SMNVEV (reference sequence). CDR3 length: 12 amino acids. The CDR3 loop is CASSQGTGTQYF. The CDR3, as DNA: TGTGCCAGCAGTCAGGGAACGGGGACCCAGTACTTC.

This chain links TRBV5-6 with TRBJ2-1, with D perhaps TRBD2 (5 bases). Trimming took off 0 bases at V and 3 bases at J, with 10 bases between the two ends. The CDR3 is made up of 15 amino acids. The germline V gene encodes CDR1 SGHDT and CDR2 YYEEEE. CDR3 DNA sequence: TGTGCCAGCAGCTTGGGGCCCGGACTCTACAATGAGCAGTTCTTC. Amino acid sequence: CASSLGPGLYNEQFF.

In nucleotides, the CDR3 is TGTGCCAGCAGCTTTAGTCGAGGGACAGCTAATGAAAAACTGTTTTTT. Protein sequence: CASSFSRGTANEKLFF. The chain has TRBV5-8 and TRBJ1-4, with 7 bases lining up with TRBD1. Per germline, CDR1 SGHTS and CDR2 YDEGEE. The CDR3 runs 16 residues. The ends lost 2 bases at V and 3 bases at J; junction bases unmatched: 7.

The V gene is TRBV2, the J gene TRBJ2-3, with D possibly matching TRBD2 (6 bases). Germline V gene lookup returns CDR1 SNHLY and CDR2 FYNNEI. Trimming removed 8 bases at V and 2 bases at J, with 14 bases between. The CDR3 is made up of 14 amino acids. CDR3 coding DNA: TGTGCCAGCCGTCGGGAGTACAACACAGATACGCAGTATTTT. It yields the protein CASRREYNTDTQYF.

V and J are TRBV7-3 and TRBJ2-1, with TRBD2 matching over 15 bases. V lost 5 bases, J lost 15 bases, and 8 bases stayed unmatched. From germline, CDR1 is SGHTA and CDR2 FQGTGA. This CDR3 is 14 amino acids long. CDR3 sequence: CASSLGTSGGSPFF. The CDR3 DNA sequence: TGTGCCAGCAGCCTCGGGACTAGCGGGGGGTCCCCGTTCTTC. The complete variable domain, with remaining parts taken from reference TRBV7-3 and TRBJ2-1, reads GAGVSQTPSNKVTEKGKYVELRCDPISGHTALYWYRQSLGQGPEFLIYFQGTGAADDSGLPNDRFFAVRPEGSVSTLKIQRTERGDSAVYLCASSLGTSGGSPFFGPGTRLTVL.

This chain links TRBV13 with TRBJ2-3; 11 bases agree with TRBD2. The CDR3 sequence is 16 residues long. The germline CDR1 and CDR2 sequences are PRHDT and FYEKMQ (reference sequence). Trimming took 2 bases from V and 5 from J; bases not matched to a gene: 6. The CDR3 nucleotides read TGTGCCAGCAGCTTACTCACAGGGACTAGCGGAGATACGCAGTATTTT. This translates into CASSLLTGTSGDTQYF.

This rearrangement joins TRBV4-1 to TRBJ2-7, with 10 positions matching TRBD2. CDR3 size: 16 residues. Germline V gene sequence: CDR1 MGHRA, CDR2 YSYEKL. J lost 7 bases, V lost 1 base, and 10 bases had no gene match. The CDR3 bases are TGCGCCAGCAGCCAAGGTGTACTAGCGGGGACCTTAGAGCAGTACTTC. The encoded protein is CASSQGVLAGTLEQYF.

Many counts were recorded for this clone. The chain combines TRBV27 with TRBJ1-2; 7 bases fit TRBD1. Unmatched junction bases numbered 15, after V lost 4 bases and J lost 10 bases. This CDR3 is 15 amino acids long. Germline lookup yields CDR1 MNHEY and CDR2 SMNVEV (reference sequence). The chain's CDR3 is CASSSAGTEPFDYTF. The CDR3 DNA follows: TGTGCCAGCAGTTCGGCCGGGACAGAACCCTTCGACTACACCTTC.

The rearrangement joins TRBV5-4 to TRBJ2-2; a possible D gene is TRBD1 (5 bases). CDR1 and CDR2 from the germline V gene are SGHNT and YYREEE (reference sequence). V was clipped by 0 bases and J by 1 base, with 7 bases between them. The CDR3 runs to 15 residues. The CDR3 DNA reads as TGTGCCAGCAGCTTGGCAGGGATGAACACCGGGGAGCTGTTTTTT. Translation: CASSLAGMNTGELFF.

The CDR3 DNA is TGTGCCACCCGCGGGGGAACTGGAAACACCATATATTTT. This codes for CATRGGTGNTIYF. This rearrangement joins TRBV2 to TRBJ1-3; the D gene is possibly TRBD1 (5 bases). The CDR3 loop spans 13 amino acids. The germline gives CDR1 SNHLY, CDR2 FYNNEI. V was pared by 10 bases and J by 2 bases, with 12 bases between. Supplemented by reference TRBV2 and TRBJ1-3, the full variable domain reads EPEVTQTPSHQVTQMGQEVILRCVPISNHLYFYWYRQILGQKVEFLVSFYNNEISEKSEIFDDQFSVERPDGSNFTLKIRSTKLEDSAMYFCATRGGTGNTIYFGEGSWLTVV.

The V call is TRBV10-3, the J call TRBJ1-1; unclear D gene. Trimming removed 6 bases at V and 4 bases at J, with 15 bases between. The CDR3 covers 14 residues. In germline, CDR1 is ENHRY, CDR2 SYGVKD. Written as DNA, the CDR3 is TGTGCCATCAGACTCGAAGGGAGTGGCACTGAAGCTTTCTTT. It codes for CAIRLEGSGTEAFF.

This clone was picked up one time. This chain connects TRBV29-1 to TRBJ1-3; TRBD1 is a possible D gene (6 bases). Germline loops: CDR1 SQVTM, CDR2 ANQGSEA. V shed 7 bases and J shed 7 bases, with 17 bases lying between them. The CDR3 contains 13 residues. The DNA for the CDR3 is TGCAGCGCCCTAGCCGACAGGTTGAACACCATATATTTT. It yields the protein CSALADRLNTIYF.

In nucleotides, the CDR3 is TGTGCCAGCAGCCATCCGGGGAGCTCCTACAATGAGCAGTTCTTC. Translating it yields CASSHPGSSYNEQFF. The V and J genes are TRBV7-3 and TRBJ2-1; D perhaps matches TRBD2 (5 bases). V was trimmed by 5 bases and J by 0 bases, leaving 11 bases between them. Germline V lookup: CDR1 SGHTA, CDR2 FQGTGA. The CDR3 is made up of 15 amino acids.

The chain is built from TRBV7-3 and TRBJ2-6, with D perhaps matching TRBD1 (6 bases). CDR3 length: 16 residues. V was pared by 2 bases and J by 2 bases, with 10 bases between. CDR1 and CDR2 from the germline V gene are SGHTA and FQGTGA. The CDR3 DNA sequence: TGTGCCAGCAGCTTAGGCCACAGGGCTGGGGCCAACGTCCTGACTTTC. Encoded protein: CASSLGHRAGANVLTF.

The genes are TRBV15 and TRBJ1-5, with D possibly TRBD1 on 5 matching bases. Looked up from germline, CDR1 is LNHNV and CDR2 is YYDKDF (reference sequence). CDR3 length: 15 amino acids. Trimming shortened V by 0 bases and J by 7 bases, and 13 bases separated the two germline ends. The CDR3 DNA reads TGTGCCACCAGCAGAGAGTCTAGGGGTGGGCAGCCCCAGCATTTT. The encoded protein is CATSRESRGGQPQHF.

This chain links TRBV7-2 with TRBJ2-4; 9 bases are a match to TRBD2. CDR1 is SGHTA and CDR2 is FQGNSA in the germline V gene. The CDR3 is 17 residues long. The junction had 11 bases not matched to a gene; V was cut back by 5 bases and J by 3 bases. CDR3 DNA: TGTGCCAGCAGCCAACTTAGGACACTAGCGGGCAAAAACATTCAGTACTTC. Protein product: CASSQLRTLAGKNIQYF.